This entry describes one TCR beta chain. Profiling relied on immunoSEQ multiplex PCR, and the TCRdb table lists in-frame clones only, not all of them. The sample holds roughly 300,000 clones, roughly 84% seen once. This specimen comes from a study of blood T cell repertoires in COVID-19. The CDR3 contains 15 residues. V dropped 2 bases and J dropped 13; count of bases not matched to a gene: 12. CDR1 and CDR2 from the germline V gene are SEHNR and FQNEAQ (reference sequence). The TCR was taken from a woman aged 25 to 39 who had recovered from COVID-19. The chain joins TRBV7-9 to TRBJ2-3; 10 positions match TRBD2. Sequencing was performed on PBMCs or T cells enriched from blood (not recorded which). The chain's CDR3 is CASSLSLAGAQVKYF. CDR3 nucleotide sequence: TGTGCCAGCAGCTTAAGTCTAGCGGGGGCCCAAGTCAAGTATTTT.